This TCR beta chain is drawn from a study of blood T cells in healthy people across ages. The study, taken as a whole, reports: Compared with aged donors, long-lived donors showed fewer expanded clones, suggesting selection.

It was roughly 10 milliliters of peripheral blood that were drawn from each donor. Isolation yielded PBMCs, at least 7 million per sample, in every case. CDR3 length: 13 amino acids. Trimming removed 1 base at V and 10 bases at J, with 12 bases between. Per the germline V gene, CDR1 is SGHRS and CDR2 is YFSETQ. Through a sample-barcoded 5' primer and a J-beta primer mix, a second PCR was run for about 6 to 11 cycles. Each of the cDNA molecules was tagged by a template-switch adaptor with 12 random nucleotides. Via MiXCR, TCRdb re-called the 5' RACE reads, giving one row per CDR3 protein. The repertoire holds around 1,500,000 distinct CDR3 sequences, roughly 27% seen once, with roughly 8% in the top ten. This clonotype turned up a few times. Antigen unknown.

The clonotype was recovered from a woman aged 30 to 39 in good health. Sequenced sample: blood. V usage is TRBV5-1 and J usage is TRBJ2-1; no firm D call. As DNA, the CDR3 is TGCGCCAGCAGCTTGTCAAACAGACAAGAGCAGTTCTTC. It specifies CASSLSNRQEQFF.